These 7 T cell receptor beta chains came from one sample sequenced in a study of naive and memory T cell subsets. Two oligonucleotides, mixed equimolar, formed the beta constant-region primer covering TRBC1 and TRBC2. TCRdb independently ran MiXCR on the UMI-ligation and nested PCR reads; one entry per CDR3 protein. The data show roughly 20,000 distinct CDR3 sequences, 11% seen once. The specimen sequenced was central memory CD8+ T cells from blood. Receptor source: a human donor in good health.

The CDR3 region is CASSEGPSEVTQYF. In DNA, the CDR3 is TGTGCCAGCAGTGAAGGTCCTAGCGAGGTGACCCAGTACTTC. V usage is TRBV2 and J usage is TRBJ2-5; weak D call: TRBD2 (6 bases). Per germline, CDR1 SNHLY and CDR2 FYNNEI. The V gene lost 1 base and the J gene lost 7 bases, with 13 bases spanning the gap. This CDR3 has 14 amino acids.

This clonotype was observed a handful of times. This sequence joins TRBV20-1 and TRBJ2-7; 8 bases match TRBD1. J lost 3 bases, V lost 0 bases, and 1 base had no gene match. Germline V lookup: CDR1 DFQATT, CDR2 SNEGSKA (reference sequence). This CDR3 contains 13 residues. The CDR3 spells CSAREDRDYEQYF. Here the CDR3 DNA reads TGCAGTGCTAGAGAGGACAGGGACTACGAGCAGTACTTC.

The chain combines TRBV7-2 with TRBJ2-1; 7 nucleotides match TRBD2. The CDR3 length is 16 residues. The J segment lost 8 bases and the V segment lost 0 bases, leaving 10 bases of the junction unmatched. The V gene's germline CDR1 is SGHTA and CDR2 FQGNSA. CDR3 sequence reads: CASSLAGNSGFDEQFF. CDR3 bases: TGTGCCAGCAGCTTAGCGGGTAATAGCGGGTTCGATGAGCAGTTCTTC.

This clonotype appeared a few times. This chain uses TRBV20-1 with TRBJ2-1; tentative D call: TRBD2 (6 bases). The germline gives CDR1 DFQATT, CDR2 SNEGSKA (reference sequence). The CDR3 consists of 14 residues. Trimming cost V 4 bases and J 3 bases, with 13 bases left between them. CDR3 protein: CSATGLTNYNEQFF. DNA of the CDR3: TGCAGTGCTACGGGACTGACGAACTACAATGAGCAGTTCTTC.

The gene calls are TRBV5-6 and TRBJ1-5, with D tentatively TRBD1 (6 bases). CDR1 and CDR2 (germline): SGHDT, YYEEEE. The V end was cut by 1 base, the J end by 3 bases, with 14 bases between. The CDR3 contains 16 residues. The CDR3 loop reads CASSLWGGQLNQPQHF. The CDR3 DNA follows: TGTGCCAGCAGCTTGTGGGGGGGGCAGCTCAATCAGCCCCAGCATTTT.

The V gene is TRBV6-5, the J gene TRBJ2-4; D is unclear. Trimming left V 7 bases short and J 6 bases short, with 4 bases between. The germline gives CDR1 MNHEY, CDR2 SVGAGI. The CDR3 extends over 10 amino acids. The CDR3 is CASTPNIQYF. CDR3 coding DNA: TGTGCCAGCACCCCAAACATTCAGTACTTC.

This clonotype has a count of ten or more. The chain has TRBV7-3 and TRBJ2-4; D unresolved. The length of the CDR3 is 15 residues. In germline, CDR1 is SGHTA, CDR2 FQGTGA. V gave up 2 bases and J gave up 2 bases, with 10 bases separating them. As DNA, the CDR3 is TGTGCCAGCAGCTTAGGTTTCGGGTCCAAAAACATTCAGTACTTC. Its protein is CASSLGFGSKNIQYF.